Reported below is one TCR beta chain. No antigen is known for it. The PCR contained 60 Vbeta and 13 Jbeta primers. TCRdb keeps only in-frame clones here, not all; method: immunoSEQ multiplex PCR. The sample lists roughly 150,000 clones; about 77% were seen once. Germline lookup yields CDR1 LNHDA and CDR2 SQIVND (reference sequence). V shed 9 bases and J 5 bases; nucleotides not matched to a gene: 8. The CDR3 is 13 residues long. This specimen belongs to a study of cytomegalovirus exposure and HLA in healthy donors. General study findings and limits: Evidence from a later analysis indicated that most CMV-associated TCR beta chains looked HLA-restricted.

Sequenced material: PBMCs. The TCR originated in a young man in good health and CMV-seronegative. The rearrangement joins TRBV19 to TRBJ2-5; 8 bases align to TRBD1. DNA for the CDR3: TGTGCCAGCGCCGGACAGGGCCGCGAGACCCAGTACTTC. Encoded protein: CASAGQGRETQYF.